This T cell receptor (beta chain) is from a study of T-cell reconstitution after alpha-beta-depleted transplantation in children. It was with unique molecular identifiers that the TCRbeta library was prepared. One entry per CDR3 protein results from TCRdb running MiXCR on the PCR reads. The table lists more than 400,000 distinct CDR3 sequences, 43% of them singletons, with 25% to 30% in the top ten. General study findings and limits: After one year, T-cell counts and TCRbeta diversity mostly came from new T cells.

This clonotype has at least ten counts. Its matching antigen is unknown. Unmatched junction bases numbered 7, after V lost 7 bases and J lost 10 bases. The CDR3 totals 12 residues. Germline V lookup: CDR1 ENHRY, CDR2 SYGVKD. This TCR came from a girl aged 2-10 years with aplastic anemia, due to receive a stem cell transplant. The sample in question was PBMCs, obtained before TCRalphabeta/CD19-depleted stem cell transplant. The chain links TRBV10-3 to TRBJ2-1, with 7 bases that match TRBD2. CDR3 sequence: CAITSSGGEQFF. CDR3 bases: TGTGCCATCACGAGCTCGGGGGGAGAGCAGTTCTTC.